This T cell receptor beta chain came from a study of PD-1 blockade in classical Hodgkin lymphoma. Indicated time point: cycle 4 day 1 (C4D1), after five to seven weeks of nivolumab. Relapses following autologous stem cell transplantation were seen in all patients, with brentuximab vedotin exposure varying. This clone was seen only once. The protocol was immunoSEQ multiplex PCR, while the TCRdb copy is restricted to in-frame clones and leaves out a portion. The table lists under 25,000 clones, 60% to 75% of them singletons, with 15% to 20% in the top ten. The input for sequencing was peripheral blood mononuclear cells (PBMCs), taken before the fourth cycle of nivolumab. The source of this sequence is a human donor with classical Hodgkin lymphoma.

Here the CDR3 reads CASSPGTGGPQPQHF. As DNA, the CDR3 is TGCGCCAGCAGCCCTGGGACAGGGGGCCCTCAGCCCCAGCATTTT. This chain connects TRBV4-1 to TRBJ1-5, with 12 bases aligning to TRBD1. This CDR3 is 15 amino acids long. CDR1 and CDR2 from the germline V gene are MGHRA and YSYEKL. J lost 6 bases, V lost 4 bases, and 4 bases had no gene match.